The sequence of this TCR beta chain was determined in a study of blood T cell repertoires in COVID-19. Study overall: COVID-19 samples, acute and convalescent, were from the United States, Italy and Spain. From T cells, B-cell-depleted T cells, or PBMCs came the material, which was cDNA or gDNA.

In germline, CDR1 is SGHNT, CDR2 YYREEE (reference sequence). The junction had 5 bases not matched to a gene; V was cut back by 4 bases and J by 5 bases. This CDR3 comprises 13 residues. As processed by the authors: Reference gene primer amplification gave estimated nucleated cell counts. The repertoire was sequenced with immunoSEQ multiplex PCR; TCRdb's copy has only in-frame clones and lacks some. The DNA gave D and trimming, while V, J and clone size come from that table. The sample includes about 140,000 clones, around 82% of them seen just once. This TCR was sampled from a woman aged 55-75 years with acute or convalescent COVID-19. Specimen: peripheral blood. V usage is TRBV5-4 and J usage is TRBJ2-5, with 7 positions matching TRBD1. In DNA, the CDR3 is TGTGCCAGCAGCCAAACAGGGGAGGAGACCCAGTACTTC. Translated: CASSQTGEETQYF.